The entry below describes one T cell receptor (beta chain). Its antigen is not known. The repertoire was sequenced with immunoSEQ multiplex PCR; TCRdb's copy has only in-frame clones and lacks some. The profile shows some 2,900 clones, around 79% of them singletons. These data originate in a study of chemoradiotherapy in HPV16-positive cancers. Turning to the study itself: Two HPV16-positive patients' cells yielded candidate HPV-specific clones and common motifs.

General study results and limits: HPV-responsive T-cell expansion during chemoradiotherapy was linked to improved recurrence-free survival in HPV16-positive patients.

V was clipped by 2 bases and J by 5 bases; unmatched bases: 9. The CDR3 has 16 amino acids. The germline gives CDR1 MNHNS, CDR2 SASEGT. The sequenced sample was tumor tissue, obtained from a patient who underwent chemoradiotherapy. The chain recombines TRBV6-1 with TRBJ2-3; 8 positions agree with TRBD2. The receptor was derived from a human donor with HPV-associated anogenital cancer. The DNA of the CDR3 is TGTGCCAGCAGTGAAAGGGCGGGAGGCCTAGTAGATACGCAGTATTTT. This sequence encodes CASSERAGGLVDTQYF.